Listed below are T cell receptor beta chains from one sample, sequenced in a study of T cell repertoires in cytomegalovirus infection. Their antigen targets remain unknown. TCRdb fed the reads into MiXCR, producing one record per CDR3 protein. The sample has tens of thousands of distinct CDR3 sequences; more than 20% are singletons. Specimen: PBMCs, sequenced either directly or after in vitro stimulation (not recorded which). These receptors all come from a human donor in good health (CMV status not recorded). Some clones in this sample may be carry-over from other donors' samples. CDR3s include the opening cysteine and the closing phenylalanine or tryptophan. The D gene is left open where the match is weak. Clone size appears in some rows only: once, few, many, or a class for an expanded clone.

>TRBJ1-5|TRBV20-1|.|few
CSAREHRSENQPQHF
TGCAGTGCTAGAGAGCACCGGTCCGAAAATCAGCCCCAGCATTTT
>TRBJ2-3|TRBV6-5|TRBD2|.
CASSYSGGRGLGF
TGTGCCAGCAGTTACTCGGGCGGGAGAGGACTCGGATTT
>TRBJ1-1|TRBV4-1|.|many
CASSPNVLNTEAFF
TGCGCCAGCAGCCCGAACGTTTTGAACACTGAAGCTTTCTTT
>TRBJ2-1|TRBV7-2|TRBD1|many
CASSPQGYNEQFF
TGTGCCAGCAGCCCACAGGGGTACAATGAGCAGTTCTTC
>TRBJ1-1|TRBV11-1|.|.
CASSSYVGITEAFF
TGTGCCAGCAGCTCGTACGTCGGGATCACTGAAGCTTTCTTT
>TRBJ2-3|TRBV19|.|many
CASVGTRTDTQYF
TGTGCCAGTGTTGGGACTCGCACAGATACGCAGTATTTT
>TRBJ2-7|TRBV7-2|.|many
CASIQDSSTYEQYF
TGTGCCAGCATCCAGGACTCAAGTACCTACGAGCAGTACTTC
>TRBJ1-2|TRBV5-6|.|many
CASSPRMGNNYGYTF
TGTGCCAGCAGCCCACGAATGGGGAACAACTATGGCTACACCTTC
>TRBJ1-1|TRBV28|.|.
CASRMMNTEAFF
TGTGCCAGCAGGATGATGAACACTGAAGCTTTCTTT
>TRBJ2-7|TRBV4-1|TRBD1|few
CASSQETGGPLEQYF
TGCGCCAGCAGCCAAGAGACAGGGGGACCCCTCGAGCAGTACTTC
>TRBJ1-2|TRBV7-2|.|many
CASSLVSALYGYTF
TGTGCCAGCAGCTTAGTTTCGGCCCTCTATGGCTACACCTTC
>TRBJ2-3|TRBV11-2|TRBD2|few
CASSHWASGSVVRDTQYF
TGTGCCAGCAGCCATTGGGCTAGCGGGAGTGTGGTTAGAGATACGCAGTATTTT
>TRBJ2-5|TRBV6-1|TRBD1|many
CASRPGTVQETQYF
TGTGCCAGCAGACCCGGGACAGTGCAAGAGACCCAGTACTTC
>TRBJ2-6|TRBV12-3/TRBV12-4|TRBD1|many
CASSLLGQSSGANVLTF
TGTGCCAGCAGTTTATTGGGACAGAGCTCTGGGGCCAACGTCCTGACTTTC
>TRBJ2-1|TRBV7-6|TRBD1|many
CASSKYRDRGRSYNEQFF
TGTGCCAGCAGCAAATACCGGGACAGGGGACGATCCTACAATGAGCAGTTCTTC
>TRBJ2-3|TRBV11-3|TRBD2|.
CASSPRTSGSRGDTQYF
TGTGCCAGCAGCCCCCGGACTAGCGGGAGTCGTGGAGATACGCAGTATTTT
>TRBJ2-7|TRBV20-1|.|.
CSARGEEQYF
TGCAGTGCTAGAGGGGAGGAGCAGTACTTC
>TRBJ2-7|TRBV7-2|.|.
CASSLGAGNYEQYF
TGTGCCAGCAGCTTGGGGGCAGGGAACTACGAGCAGTACTTC
>TRBJ1-5|TRBV5-6|.|.
CASSLAGRGQHQHF
TGTGCCAGCAGCTTGGCTGGGCGCGGTCAGCACCAGCATTTT
>TRBJ2-2|TRBV7-6|.|.
CASTYRGGGSGELFF
TGTGCCAGCACCTATAGGGGGGGAGGATCCGGGGAGCTGTTTTTT
>TRBJ2-1|TRBV12-3/TRBV12-4|.|few
CASSFGVNEQFF
TGTGCCAGCAGTTTTGGGGTCAATGAGCAGTTCTTC
>TRBJ2-5|TRBV5-6|TRBD1|many
CASSRTGGGETQYF
TGTGCCAGCAGCAGGACAGGGGGAGGAGAGACCCAGTACTTC
>TRBJ2-1|TRBV27|.|many
CASSLGLERFF
TGTGCCAGCAGTTTAGGACTCGAGCGGTTCTTC
>TRBJ2-3|TRBV27|TRBD2|many
CASTPGGDTQYF
TGTGCCAGCACCCCGGGGGGAGATACGCAGTATTTT
>TRBJ2-1|TRBV19|.|.
CASSIPGRYKQFF
TGTGCCAGTAGTATCCCTGGGAGGTATAAGCAGTTCTTC
>TRBJ2-4|TRBV5-1|TRBD2|.
CASSLEETSGAEGLVGKNIQYF
TGCGCCAGCAGCTTGGAAGAGACTAGCGGGGCGGAGGGACTAGTAGGCAAAAACATTCAGTACTTC
>TRBJ1-1|TRBV7-9|.|.
CASSTTMNTEAFF
TGTGCCAGCAGCACCACCATGAACACTGAAGCTTTCTTT
>TRBJ2-2|TRBV11-2|.|.
CASSLAHTGELFF
TGTGCCAGCAGCTTAGCCCACACCGGGGAGCTGTTTTTT
>TRBJ1-4|TRBV15|.|few
CATSRGTGRLEKLFF
TGTGCCACCAGCAGAGGAACAGGGAGGTTAGAAAAACTGTTTTTT
>TRBJ1-1|TRBV5-4|.|many
CASSLGGDTEAFF
TGTGCCAGCAGCTTGGGTGGCGACACTGAAGCTTTCTTT
>TRBJ2-3|TRBV4-2|TRBD2|many
CASSPGPSGGANTQYF
TGTGCCAGCAGCCCTGGGCCGAGCGGGGGGGCAAATACGCAGTATTTT
>TRBJ1-4|TRBV12-3/TRBV12-4|.|many
CASSFNEKLFF
TGTGCCAGCAGTTTTAATGAAAAACTGTTTTTT
>TRBJ1-6|TRBV5-3|.|.
CASSTGPISGNSPLHF
TGTGCCAGCAGCACGGGACCCATAAGCGGGAATTCACCCCTCCACTTT
>TRBJ1-1|TRBV7-2|.|many
CASSLLSAEAFF
TGTGCCAGCAGCTTATTATCCGCTGAAGCTTTCTTT
>TRBJ2-1|TRBV5-1|.|few
CASSHNPQGDSEQFF
TGCGCCAGCAGCCACAACCCCCAGGGTGATAGTGAGCAGTTCTTC
>TRBJ2-7|TRBV6-2/TRBV6-3|.|few
CASSYSREQYF
TGTGCCAGCAGTTACTCGCGCGAGCAGTACTTC
>TRBJ1-2|TRBV7-9|TRBD1|many
CASSLVGTGGFYGYTF
TGTGCCAGCAGCTTAGTTGGGACAGGGGGCTTCTATGGCTACACCTTC
>TRBJ1-2|TRBV19|.|many
CASTSRGPANYGYTF
TGTGCCAGTACTTCCAGGGGCCCAGCTAACTATGGCTACACCTTC
>TRBJ1-5|TRBV2|TRBD1|.
CASGTGYQPQHF
TGTGCCAGCGGGACAGGCTATCAGCCCCAGCATTTT
>TRBJ1-5|TRBV12-3/TRBV12-4|.|.
CASSFVGGASNQPQHF
TGTGCCAGCAGTTTTGTGGGGGGAGCGAGCAATCAGCCCCAGCATTTT
>TRBJ2-1|TRBV7-9|.|many
CASSLRVNEQFF
TGTGCCAGCAGCTTGAGGGTTAATGAGCAGTTCTTC
>TRBJ2-1|TRBV24-1|.|few
CATSGSGGHNEQFF
TGTGCCACCAGTGGGTCGGGCGGACACAATGAGCAGTTCTTC
>TRBJ2-2|TRBV19|.|few
CASSMRPGTTGELFF
TGTGCCAGTAGCATGAGGCCCGGGACTACCGGGGAGCTGTTTTTT